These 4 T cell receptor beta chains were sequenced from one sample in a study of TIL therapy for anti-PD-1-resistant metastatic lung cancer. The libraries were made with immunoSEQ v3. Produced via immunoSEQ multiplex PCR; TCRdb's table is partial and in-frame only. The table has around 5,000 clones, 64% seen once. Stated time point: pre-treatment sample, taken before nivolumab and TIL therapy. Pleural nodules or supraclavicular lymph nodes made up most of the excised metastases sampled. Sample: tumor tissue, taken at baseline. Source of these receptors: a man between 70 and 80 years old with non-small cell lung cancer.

Here the CDR3 reads CASSYSKDSGISEQYF. CDR3 bases: TGCGCCAGCAGCTACTCTAAGGATAGCGGGATTTCTGAGCAGTACTTC. The chain combines TRBV5-1 with TRBJ2-7; 8 nucleotides line up with TRBD2. Germline V gives CDR1 SGHRS, CDR2 YFSETQ. V shed 3 bases and J 7 bases; nucleotides not matched to a gene: 15. The CDR3 runs to 16 residues.

CDR3 sequence reads: CASSLSQGASTDTQYF. The CDR3 DNA follows: TGTGCCAGCAGCTTAAGTCAGGGGGCGAGCACAGATACGCAGTATTTT. This chain joins TRBV11-3 and TRBJ2-3; 8 bases line up with TRBD1. J was trimmed by 0 bases and V by 2 bases; bases with no gene match: 4. CDR3 length: 16 residues. Looked up from germline, CDR1 is SGHNT and CDR2 is YENEEA.

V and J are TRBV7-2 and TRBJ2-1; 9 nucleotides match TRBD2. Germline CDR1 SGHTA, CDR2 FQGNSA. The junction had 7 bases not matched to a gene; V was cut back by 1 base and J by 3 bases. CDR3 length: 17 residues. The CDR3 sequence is CASSLVPASGDYNEQFF. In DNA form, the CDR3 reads TGTGCCAGCAGCTTAGTCCCAGCTAGCGGGGACTACAATGAGCAGTTCTTC.

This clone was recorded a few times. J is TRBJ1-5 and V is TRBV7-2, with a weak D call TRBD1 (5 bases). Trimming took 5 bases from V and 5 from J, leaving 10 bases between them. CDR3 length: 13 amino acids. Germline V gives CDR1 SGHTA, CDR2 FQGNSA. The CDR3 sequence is CASSQGPYQPQHF. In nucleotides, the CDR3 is TGTGCCAGCAGCCAGGGACCATATCAGCCCCAGCATTTT.